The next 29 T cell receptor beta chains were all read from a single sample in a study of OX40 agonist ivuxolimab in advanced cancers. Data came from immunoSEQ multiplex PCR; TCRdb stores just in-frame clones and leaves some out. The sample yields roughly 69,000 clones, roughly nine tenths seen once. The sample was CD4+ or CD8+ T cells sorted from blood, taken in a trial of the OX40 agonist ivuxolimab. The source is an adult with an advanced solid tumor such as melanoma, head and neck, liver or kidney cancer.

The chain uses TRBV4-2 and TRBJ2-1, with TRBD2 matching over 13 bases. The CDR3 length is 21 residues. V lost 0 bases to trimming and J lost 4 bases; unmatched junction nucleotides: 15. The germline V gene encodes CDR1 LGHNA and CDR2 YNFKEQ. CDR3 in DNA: TGTGCCAGCAGCCAAGATCTAGGACTAGCGGGAGCCTATATACAATACAATGAGCAGTTCTTC. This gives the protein CASSQDLGLAGAYIQYNEQFF.

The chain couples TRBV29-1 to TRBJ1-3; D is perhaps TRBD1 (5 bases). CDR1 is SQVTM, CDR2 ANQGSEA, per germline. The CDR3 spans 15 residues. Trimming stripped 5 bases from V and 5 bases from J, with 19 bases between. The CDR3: CSVIWGDLGRNTIYF. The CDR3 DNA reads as TGCAGCGTTATTTGGGGAGACTTGGGGCGAAACACCATATATTTT.

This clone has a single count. The CDR3 is CATSPGGGGNEQFF. The DNA for the CDR3 is TGTGCCACCAGCCCAGGGGGGGGAGGCAATGAGCAGTTCTTC. V and J are TRBV28 and TRBJ2-1, with D possibly called TRBD1 or TRBD2 (7 bases each). The CDR3 length is 14 residues. Germline V lookup: CDR1 MDHEN, CDR2 SYDVKM. V lost 10 bases, J lost 6 bases, and 19 bases lay in between.

As DNA, the CDR3 is TGTGCCAGCAGCTTGGGTGGGGGCCATGGCTACACCTTC. It translates to CASSLGGGHGYTF. This chain connects TRBV5-6 to TRBJ1-2, with a weak D call TRBD1 (6 bases). This CDR3 has 13 residues. V dropped 0 bases and J dropped 6 bases, with 9 bases sitting between them. Per the germline V gene, CDR1 is SGHDT and CDR2 is YYEEEE.

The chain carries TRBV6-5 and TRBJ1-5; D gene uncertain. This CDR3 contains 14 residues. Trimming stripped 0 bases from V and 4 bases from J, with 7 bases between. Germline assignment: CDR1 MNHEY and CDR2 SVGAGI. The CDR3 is CASSYSKTNQPQHF. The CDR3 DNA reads TGTGCCAGCAGTTACTCGAAAACTAATCAGCCCCAGCATTTT.

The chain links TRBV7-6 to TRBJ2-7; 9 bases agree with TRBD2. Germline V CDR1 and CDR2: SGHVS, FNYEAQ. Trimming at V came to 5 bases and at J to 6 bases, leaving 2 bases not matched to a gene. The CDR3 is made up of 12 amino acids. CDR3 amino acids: CASSILAGEQYF. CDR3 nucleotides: TGTGCCAGCAGCATACTAGCGGGCGAGCAGTACTTC.

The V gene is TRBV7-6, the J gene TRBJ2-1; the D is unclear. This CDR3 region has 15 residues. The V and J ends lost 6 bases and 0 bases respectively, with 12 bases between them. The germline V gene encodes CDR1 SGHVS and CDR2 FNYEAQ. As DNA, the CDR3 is TGTGCCAGCAGTGTGGACCGAAGCTCCTACAATGAGCAGTTCTTC. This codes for CASSVDRSSYNEQFF.

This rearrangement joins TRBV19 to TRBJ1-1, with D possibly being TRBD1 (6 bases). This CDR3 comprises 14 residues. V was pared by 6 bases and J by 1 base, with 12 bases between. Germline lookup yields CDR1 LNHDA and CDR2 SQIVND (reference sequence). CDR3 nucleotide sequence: TGTGCCAGTAGCTGGGGGGGGCCGAACACTGAAGCTTTCTTT. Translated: CASSWGGPNTEAFF.

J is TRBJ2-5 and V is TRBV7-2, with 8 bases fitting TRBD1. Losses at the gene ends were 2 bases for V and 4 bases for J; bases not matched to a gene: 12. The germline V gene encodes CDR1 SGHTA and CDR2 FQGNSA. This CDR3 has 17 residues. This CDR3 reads CASSLFPQGARGETQYF. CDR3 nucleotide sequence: TGTGCCAGCAGCTTATTCCCCCAGGGGGCTAGGGGAGAGACCCAGTACTTC.

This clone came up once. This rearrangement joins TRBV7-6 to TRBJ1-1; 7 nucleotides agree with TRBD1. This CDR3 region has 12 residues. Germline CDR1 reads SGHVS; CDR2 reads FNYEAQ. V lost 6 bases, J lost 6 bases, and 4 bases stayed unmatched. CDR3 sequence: CASSFTGAEAFF. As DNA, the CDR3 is TGTGCCAGCAGTTTCACAGGGGCTGAAGCTTTCTTT.

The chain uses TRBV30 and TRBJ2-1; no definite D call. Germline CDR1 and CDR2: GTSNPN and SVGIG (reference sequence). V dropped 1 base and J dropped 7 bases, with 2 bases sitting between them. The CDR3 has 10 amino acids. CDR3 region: CAWSENEQFF. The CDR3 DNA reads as TGTGCCTGGAGTGAGAATGAGCAGTTCTTC.

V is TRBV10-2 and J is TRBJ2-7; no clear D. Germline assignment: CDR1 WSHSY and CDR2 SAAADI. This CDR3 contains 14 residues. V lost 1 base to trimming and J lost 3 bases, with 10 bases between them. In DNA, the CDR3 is TGCGCCAGCAGTGAGTTGGGCGCTTACTACGAGCAGTACTTC. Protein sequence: CASSELGAYYEQYF.

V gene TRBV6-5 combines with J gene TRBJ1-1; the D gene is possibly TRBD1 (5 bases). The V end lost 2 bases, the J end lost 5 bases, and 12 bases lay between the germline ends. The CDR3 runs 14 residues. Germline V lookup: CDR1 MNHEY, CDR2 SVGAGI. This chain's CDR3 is CASSYADMGTEAFF. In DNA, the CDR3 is TGTGCCAGCAGTTACGCGGACATGGGGACTGAAGCTTTCTTT.

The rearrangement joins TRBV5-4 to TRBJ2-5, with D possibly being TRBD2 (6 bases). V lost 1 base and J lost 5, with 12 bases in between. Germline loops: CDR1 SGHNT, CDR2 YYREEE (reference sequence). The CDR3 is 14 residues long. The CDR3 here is CASSLISGVETQYF. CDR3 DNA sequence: TGTGCCAGCAGCTTGATCTCGGGGGTGGAGACCCAGTACTTC.

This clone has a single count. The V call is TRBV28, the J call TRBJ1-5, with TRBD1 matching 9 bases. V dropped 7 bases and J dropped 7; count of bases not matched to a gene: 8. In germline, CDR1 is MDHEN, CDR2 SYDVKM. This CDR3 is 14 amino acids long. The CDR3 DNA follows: TGTGCCAGCATTAGAAGACAGGGGGTCCAGCCCCAGCATTTT. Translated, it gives CASIRRQGVQPQHF.

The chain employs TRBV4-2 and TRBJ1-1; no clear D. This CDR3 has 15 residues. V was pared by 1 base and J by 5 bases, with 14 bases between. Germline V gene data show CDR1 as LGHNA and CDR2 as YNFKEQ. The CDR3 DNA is TGTGCCAGCAGCCAAGTTCAAGCCTCTTGGACTGAAGCTTTCTTT. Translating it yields CASSQVQASWTEAFF.

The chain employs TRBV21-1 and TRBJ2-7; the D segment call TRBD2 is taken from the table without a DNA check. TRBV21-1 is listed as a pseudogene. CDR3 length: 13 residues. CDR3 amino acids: CASSKTPEGEQYF. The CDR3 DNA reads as TGTGCCAGCAGCAAAACCCCAGAGGGAGAGCAGTACTTC.

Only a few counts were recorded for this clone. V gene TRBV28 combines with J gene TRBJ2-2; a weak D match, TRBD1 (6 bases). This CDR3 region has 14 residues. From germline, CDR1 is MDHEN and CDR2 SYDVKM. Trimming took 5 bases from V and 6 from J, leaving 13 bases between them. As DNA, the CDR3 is TGTGCCAGCAGTCAAGGGGGAGTGCCCGGGGAGCTGTTTTTT. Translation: CASSQGGVPGELFF.

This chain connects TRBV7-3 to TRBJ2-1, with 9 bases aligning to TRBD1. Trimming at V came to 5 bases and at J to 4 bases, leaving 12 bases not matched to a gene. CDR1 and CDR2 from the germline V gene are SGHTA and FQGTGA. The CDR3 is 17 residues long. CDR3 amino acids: CASSEPGQGRVYNEQFF. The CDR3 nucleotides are TGTGCCAGCAGCGAACCGGGACAGGGCAGGGTTTACAATGAGCAGTTCTTC.

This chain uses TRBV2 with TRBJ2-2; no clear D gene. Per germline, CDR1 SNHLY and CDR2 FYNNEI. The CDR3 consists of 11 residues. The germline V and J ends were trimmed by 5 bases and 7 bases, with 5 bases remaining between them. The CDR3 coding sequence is TGTGCCAGCAGTATGAGCGGGGAGCTGTTTTTT. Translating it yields CASSMSGELFF.

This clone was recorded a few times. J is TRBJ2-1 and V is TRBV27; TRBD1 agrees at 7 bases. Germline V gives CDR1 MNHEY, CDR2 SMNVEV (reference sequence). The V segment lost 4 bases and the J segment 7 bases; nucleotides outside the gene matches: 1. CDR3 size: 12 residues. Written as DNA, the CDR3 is TGTGCCAGCAGTTGGACAGGAAATGAGCAGTTCTTC. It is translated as CASSWTGNEQFF.

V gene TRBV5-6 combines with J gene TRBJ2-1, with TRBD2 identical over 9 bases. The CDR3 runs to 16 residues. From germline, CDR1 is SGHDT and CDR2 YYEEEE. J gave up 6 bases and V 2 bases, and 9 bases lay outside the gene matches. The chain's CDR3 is CASSFGRLAVTNEQFF. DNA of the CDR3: TGTGCCAGCAGCTTTGGCCGACTAGCGGTAACCAATGAGCAGTTCTTC.

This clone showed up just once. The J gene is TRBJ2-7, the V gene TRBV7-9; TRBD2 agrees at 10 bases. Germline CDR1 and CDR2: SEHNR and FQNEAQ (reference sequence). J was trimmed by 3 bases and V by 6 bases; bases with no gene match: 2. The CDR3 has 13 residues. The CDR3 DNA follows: TGTGCCAGCAGTTCTAGCGGGAGCTACGAGCAGTACTTC. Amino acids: CASSSSGSYEQYF.

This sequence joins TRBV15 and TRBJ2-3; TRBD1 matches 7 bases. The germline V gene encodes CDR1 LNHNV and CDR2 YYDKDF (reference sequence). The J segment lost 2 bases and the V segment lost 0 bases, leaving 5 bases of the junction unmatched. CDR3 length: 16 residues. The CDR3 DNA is TGTGCCACCAGCAGAGACAAGGGACAGATCACAGATACGCAGTATTTT. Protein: CATSRDKGQITDTQYF.

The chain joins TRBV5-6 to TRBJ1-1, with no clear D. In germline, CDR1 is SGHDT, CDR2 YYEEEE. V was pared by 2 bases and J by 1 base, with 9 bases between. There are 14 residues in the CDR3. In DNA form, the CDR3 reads TGTGCCAGCAGCTTTTATCACGGGAACACTGAAGCTTTCTTT. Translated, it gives CASSFYHGNTEAFF.

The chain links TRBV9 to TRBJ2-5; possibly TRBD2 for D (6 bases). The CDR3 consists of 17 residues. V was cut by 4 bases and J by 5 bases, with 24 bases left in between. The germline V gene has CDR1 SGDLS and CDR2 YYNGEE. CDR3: CASSPRAGKGPGETQYF. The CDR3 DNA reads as TGTGCCAGCAGCCCTCGGGCGGGGAAGGGGCCAGGGGAGACCCAGTACTTC.

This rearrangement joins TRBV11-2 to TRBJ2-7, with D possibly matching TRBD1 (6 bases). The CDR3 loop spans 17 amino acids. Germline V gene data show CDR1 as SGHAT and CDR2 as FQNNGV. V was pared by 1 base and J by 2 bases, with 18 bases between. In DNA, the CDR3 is TGTGCCAGCAGCTTAGCGGTGGGAACAGGGAGAGCCTACGAGCAGTACTTC. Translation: CASSLAVGTGRAYEQYF.

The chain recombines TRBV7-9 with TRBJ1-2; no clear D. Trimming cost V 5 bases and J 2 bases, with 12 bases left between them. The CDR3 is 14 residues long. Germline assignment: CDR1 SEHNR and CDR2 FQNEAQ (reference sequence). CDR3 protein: CASSPVLGNYGYTF. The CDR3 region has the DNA TGTGCCAGCAGCCCGGTCTTGGGGAACTATGGCTACACCTTC.

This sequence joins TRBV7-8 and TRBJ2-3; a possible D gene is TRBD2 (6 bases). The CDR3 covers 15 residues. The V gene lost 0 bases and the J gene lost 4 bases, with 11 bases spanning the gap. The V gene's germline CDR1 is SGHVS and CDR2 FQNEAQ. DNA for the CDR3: TGTGCCAGCAGCTTAGCGTCCGGGAGCGCAGATACGCAGTATTTT. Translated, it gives CASSLASGSADTQYF.